The 10 T cell receptor beta chains reported below all come from one sample, sequenced in a study of blood T cell repertoires in COVID-19. Profiling relied on immunoSEQ multiplex PCR, and the TCRdb table lists in-frame clones only, not all of them. The table includes some 150,000 clones, about four fifths detected once. Sample: peripheral blood. These receptors all come from a woman in her seventies with acute or convalescent COVID-19.

The chain couples TRBV19 to TRBJ2-5, with 8 bases that match TRBD2. Germline V gives CDR1 LNHDA, CDR2 SQIVND (reference sequence). J gave up 2 bases and V 6 bases, and 5 bases lay outside the gene matches. The CDR3 is made up of 14 amino acids. As DNA, the CDR3 is TGTGCCAGTAGCGGGGGGGCCGAACAAGAGACCCAGTACTTC. Amino acids: CASSGGAEQETQYF.

The table lists this clone with many counts. The chain is built from TRBV5-4 and TRBJ2-1; a possible D gene is TRBD1 (6 bases). The length of the CDR3 is 15 residues. Deletions cut 4 bases from V and 7 bases from J, with 18 bases between. In germline, CDR1 is SGHNT, CDR2 YYREEE (reference sequence). The CDR3 here is CASSLIQGKANEQFF. In DNA, the CDR3 is TGTGCCAGCAGCCTTATCCAGGGGAAGGCGAATGAGCAGTTCTTC.

The chain couples TRBV6-5 to TRBJ1-6, with a weak D call TRBD1 (6 bases). Trimming removed 5 bases at V and 6 bases at J, with 11 bases between. The CDR3 has 14 residues. Germline lookup yields CDR1 MNHEY and CDR2 SVGAGI. The CDR3 DNA is TGTGCCAGCAGTAGGGGGTCTACTAATTCACCCCTCCACTTT. It yields the protein CASSRGSTNSPLHF.

This clone was observed once. The genes are TRBV5-5 and TRBJ1-6; 8 nucleotides align to TRBD1. With 4 bases clipped from V and 7 bases from J, the junction kept 4 bases outside the gene matches. This CDR3 has 14 residues. Per germline, CDR1 SGHKS and CDR2 YYEKEE (reference sequence). CDR3 DNA sequence: TGTGCCAGCAGCCCGCGGACAGGGAATTCACCCCTCCACTTT. Translating gives CASSPRTGNSPLHF.

The chain is built from TRBV5-6 and TRBJ2-5, with TRBD1 matching 10 bases. The V gene's germline CDR1 is SGHDT and CDR2 YYEEEE. The CDR3 is 15 residues long. V shed 4 bases and J 5 bases; nucleotides not matched to a gene: 8. CDR3 bases: TGTGCCAGCAGCCCTCAGACAGGGGGCGGGGAGACCCAGTACTTC. This encodes CASSPQTGGGETQYF.

The chain recombines TRBV6-6 with TRBJ1-6; 10 bases line up with TRBD1. V was clipped by 11 bases and J by 7 bases; unmatched bases: 5. There are 13 residues in the CDR3. The germline CDR1 and CDR2 sequences are MNHNY and SVGAGI (reference sequence). CDR3: CAGGQGVNSPLHF. CDR3 bases: TGTGCCGGCGGACAGGGGGTCAATTCACCCCTCCACTTT.

This clone appeared once. The chain carries TRBV28 and TRBJ1-5; TRBD1 matches 8 bases. Trimming took 5 bases from V and 7 from J; bases not matched to a gene: 10. The CDR3 is 15 residues long. The germline CDR1 and CDR2 sequences are MDHEN and SYDVKM. The CDR3 nucleotides read TGTGCCAGCAGTCCCGGGACAGGTCGGAGCCAGCCCCAGCATTTT. Translating gives CASSPGTGRSQPQHF.

The chain employs TRBV28 and TRBJ2-1, with D perhaps TRBD2 (6 bases). The CDR3 has 16 residues. Germline V CDR1 and CDR2: MDHEN, SYDVKM. V was clipped by 3 bases and J by 5 bases, with 17 bases between them. The CDR3 here is CASSLVWRGWNNEQFF. For the CDR3, the DNA is TGTGCCAGCAGTTTGGTTTGGAGGGGTTGGAACAATGAGCAGTTCTTC.

The J gene is TRBJ1-1, the V gene TRBV28; D is perhaps TRBD1 (6 bases). V was cut by 3 bases and J by 5 bases, with 13 bases left in between. Germline V lookup: CDR1 MDHEN, CDR2 SYDVKM. The length of the CDR3 is 14 residues. This CDR3 reads CASSFRGARTEAFF. The CDR3 DNA is TGTGCCAGCAGTTTCCGGGGGGCAAGGACTGAAGCTTTCTTT.

The rearrangement links TRBV2 to TRBJ2-2; 14 bases agree with TRBD2. The CDR3 is 19 residues long. Trimming took 2 bases from V and 7 from J; bases not matched to a gene: 12. Germline V lookup: CDR1 SNHLY, CDR2 FYNNEI. The CDR3, as DNA: TGTGCCAGCAGTGAACCTGAGGGACTAGCGGGAGCCGGGGTCGGGGAGCTGTTTTTT. Translating it yields CASSEPEGLAGAGVGELFF.